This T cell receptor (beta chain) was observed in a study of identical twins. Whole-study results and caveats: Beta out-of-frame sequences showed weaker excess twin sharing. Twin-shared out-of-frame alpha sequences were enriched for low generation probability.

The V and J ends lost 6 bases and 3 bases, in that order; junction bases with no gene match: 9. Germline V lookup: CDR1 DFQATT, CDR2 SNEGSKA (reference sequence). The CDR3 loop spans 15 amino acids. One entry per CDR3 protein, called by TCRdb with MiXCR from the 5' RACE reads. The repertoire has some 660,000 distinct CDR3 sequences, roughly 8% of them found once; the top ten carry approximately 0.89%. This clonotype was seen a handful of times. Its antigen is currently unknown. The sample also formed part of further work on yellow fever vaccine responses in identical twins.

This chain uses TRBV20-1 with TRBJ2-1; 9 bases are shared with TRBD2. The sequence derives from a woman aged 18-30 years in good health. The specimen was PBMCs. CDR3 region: CSAYTGTSSYNEQFF. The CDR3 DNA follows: TGCAGTGCCTATACCGGGACTAGCAGCTACAATGAGCAGTTCTTC.